A selection of T cell receptor beta chains follows, all from one sample in a study of blood T cell repertoires in COVID-19. Only in-frame clones appear in the TCRdb table, and some are missing; sequencing was by immunoSEQ multiplex PCR. The table shows approximately 120,000 clones, with roughly four fifths occurring only once. Sequencing was carried out using PBMCs or T cells enriched from blood (not recorded which). These receptor sequences come from a man aged 25 to 40 who had recovered from COVID-19. The CDR3 runs from the conserved cysteine through the conserved F or W. A D gene is named only where the DNA matches it firmly. Not all rows give a size; the values are once, few, many and, for expanded clones, a class.

j_gene,v_gene,d_gene,abundance,CDR3aa,CDR3nt
TRBJ1-5,TRBV19,-,-,CASTPQGFNNQPQHF,TGTGCCAGCACTCCTCAGGGGTTCAACAATCAGCCCCAGCATTTT
TRBJ2-4,TRBV5-1,TRBD1,-,CASTNGQGDMLQYF,TGCGCCAGCACCAACGGACAGGGGGATATGCTTCAGTACTTC
TRBJ2-5,TRBV6-2/TRBV6-3,TRBD2,once,CASSHPGLADPYQETQYF,TGTGCCAGCAGTCACCCGGGACTAGCGGACCCGTACCAAGAGACCCAGTACTTC
TRBJ1-2,TRBV5-1,-,-,CASRARSQGYYYGYTF,TGCGCCAGCAGAGCGAGATCACAGGGCTACTATTATGGCTACACCTTC
TRBJ1-1,TRBV2,-,-,CASSTRFSEAFF,TGTGCCAGCAGTACCCGGTTTAGTGAAGCTTTCTTT
TRBJ2-7,TRBV9,-,once,CASSVAGGFYEQYF,TGTGCCAGCAGCGTAGCTGGGGGGTTCTACGAGCAGTACTTC
TRBJ2-2,TRBV28,TRBD2,-,CASSSQGLAGAVGELFF,TGTGCCAGCAGTTCCCAGGGACTAGCGGGAGCTGTCGGGGAGCTGTTTTTT
TRBJ2-3,TRBV25-1,TRBD1,-,CASSRDRVTDTQYF,TGTGCCAGCAGCCGGGACAGGGTAACAGATACGCAGTATTTT
TRBJ1-1,TRBV6-5,TRBD1,-,CASRKGQGGTEAFF,TGTGCCAGCAGGAAAGGACAGGGGGGTACTGAAGCTTTCTTT
TRBJ1-2,TRBV11-2,-,-,CASSFTGGANYGYTF,TGTGCCAGCAGCTTCACGGGGGGGGCTAACTATGGCTACACCTTC
TRBJ2-1,TRBV9,TRBD2,-,CASSVATSGRHYNEQFF,TGTGCCAGCAGCGTAGCGACTAGCGGGAGACATTACAATGAGCAGTTCTTC
TRBJ1-4,TRBV9,TRBD1,-,CASSGYDRGNEKLFF,TGTGCCAGCAGCGGTTACGACAGGGGTAATGAAAAACTGTTTTTT
TRBJ2-3,TRBV5-1,TRBD2,once,CASSTGLVRTDTQYF,TGCGCCAGCAGCACTGGACTAGTCCGGACAGATACGCAGTATTTT
TRBJ2-2,TRBV5-1,-,-,CASSRGLNTGELFF,TGCGCCAGCAGCAGGGGCCTCAACACCGGGGAGCTGTTTTTT
TRBJ1-5,TRBV11-2,TRBD1,-,CASSLERGLNQPQHF,TGTGCCAGCAGCTTAGAAAGGGGGCTCAATCAGCCCCAGCATTTT
TRBJ2-2,TRBV7-9,-,once,CASSLQGPTGELFF,TGTGCCAGCAGCTTGCAGGGTCCCACCGGGGAGCTGTTTTTT
TRBJ2-6,TRBV7-6,-,once,CASNPLAPGANVLTF,TGTGCCAGCAACCCTCTAGCTCCTGGGGCCAACGTCCTGACTTTC
TRBJ2-3,TRBV5-4,TRBD2,-,CASSQGGLADTQYF,TGTGCCAGCAGCCAGGGAGGGCTTGCAGATACGCAGTATTTT